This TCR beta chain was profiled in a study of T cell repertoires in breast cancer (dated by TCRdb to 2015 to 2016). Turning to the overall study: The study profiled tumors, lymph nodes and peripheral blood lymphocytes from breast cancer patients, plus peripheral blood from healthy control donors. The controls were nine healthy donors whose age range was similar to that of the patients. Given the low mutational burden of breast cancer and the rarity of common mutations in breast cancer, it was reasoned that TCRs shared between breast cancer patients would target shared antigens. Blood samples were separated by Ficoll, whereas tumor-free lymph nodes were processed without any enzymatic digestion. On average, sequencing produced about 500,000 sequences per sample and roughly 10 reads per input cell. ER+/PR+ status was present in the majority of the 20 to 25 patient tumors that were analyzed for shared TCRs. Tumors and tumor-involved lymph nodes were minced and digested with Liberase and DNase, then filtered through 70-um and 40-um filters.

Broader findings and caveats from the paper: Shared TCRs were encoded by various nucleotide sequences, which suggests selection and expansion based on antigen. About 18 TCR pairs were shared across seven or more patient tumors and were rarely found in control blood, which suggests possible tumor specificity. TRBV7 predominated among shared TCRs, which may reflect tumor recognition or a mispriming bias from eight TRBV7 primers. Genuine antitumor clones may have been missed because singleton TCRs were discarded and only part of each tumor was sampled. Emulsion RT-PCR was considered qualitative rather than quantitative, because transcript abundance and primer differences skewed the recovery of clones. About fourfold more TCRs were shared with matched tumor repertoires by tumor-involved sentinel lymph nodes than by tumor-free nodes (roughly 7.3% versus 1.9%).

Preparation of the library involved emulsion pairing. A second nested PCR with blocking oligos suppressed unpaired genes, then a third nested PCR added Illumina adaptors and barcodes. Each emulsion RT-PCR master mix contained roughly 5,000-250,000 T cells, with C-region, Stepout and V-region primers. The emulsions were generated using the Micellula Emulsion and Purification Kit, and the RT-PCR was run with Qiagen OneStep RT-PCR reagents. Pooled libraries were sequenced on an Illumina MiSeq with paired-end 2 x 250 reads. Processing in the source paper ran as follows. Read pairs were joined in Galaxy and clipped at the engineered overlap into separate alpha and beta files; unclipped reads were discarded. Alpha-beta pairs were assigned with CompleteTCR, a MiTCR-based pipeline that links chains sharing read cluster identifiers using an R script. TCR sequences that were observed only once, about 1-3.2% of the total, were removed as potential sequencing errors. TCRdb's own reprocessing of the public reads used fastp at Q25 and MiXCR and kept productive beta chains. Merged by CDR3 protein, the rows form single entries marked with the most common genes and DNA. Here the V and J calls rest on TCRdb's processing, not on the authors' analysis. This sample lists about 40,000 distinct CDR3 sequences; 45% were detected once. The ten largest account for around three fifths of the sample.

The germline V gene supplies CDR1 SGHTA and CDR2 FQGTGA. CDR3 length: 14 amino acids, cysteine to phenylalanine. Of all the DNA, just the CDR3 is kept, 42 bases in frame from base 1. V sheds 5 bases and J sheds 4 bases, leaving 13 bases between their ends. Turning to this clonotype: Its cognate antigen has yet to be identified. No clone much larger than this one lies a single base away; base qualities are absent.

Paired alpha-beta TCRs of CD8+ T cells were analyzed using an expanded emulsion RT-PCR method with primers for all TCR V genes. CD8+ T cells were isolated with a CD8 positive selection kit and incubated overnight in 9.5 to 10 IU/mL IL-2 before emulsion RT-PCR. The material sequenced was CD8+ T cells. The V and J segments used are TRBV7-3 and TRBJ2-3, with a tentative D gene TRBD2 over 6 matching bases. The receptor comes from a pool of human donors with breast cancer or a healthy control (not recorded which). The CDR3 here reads CASSHRDLADTQYF. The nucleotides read TGTGCCAGCAGCCACCGGGACTTAGCAGATACGCAGTATTTT. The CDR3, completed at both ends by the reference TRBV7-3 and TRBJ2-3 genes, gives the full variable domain GAGVSQTPSNKVTEKGKYVELRCDPISGHTALYWYRQSLGQGPEFLIYFQGTGAADDSGLPNDRFFAVRPEGSVSTLKIQRTERGDSAVYLCASSHRDLADTQYFGPGTRLTVL.